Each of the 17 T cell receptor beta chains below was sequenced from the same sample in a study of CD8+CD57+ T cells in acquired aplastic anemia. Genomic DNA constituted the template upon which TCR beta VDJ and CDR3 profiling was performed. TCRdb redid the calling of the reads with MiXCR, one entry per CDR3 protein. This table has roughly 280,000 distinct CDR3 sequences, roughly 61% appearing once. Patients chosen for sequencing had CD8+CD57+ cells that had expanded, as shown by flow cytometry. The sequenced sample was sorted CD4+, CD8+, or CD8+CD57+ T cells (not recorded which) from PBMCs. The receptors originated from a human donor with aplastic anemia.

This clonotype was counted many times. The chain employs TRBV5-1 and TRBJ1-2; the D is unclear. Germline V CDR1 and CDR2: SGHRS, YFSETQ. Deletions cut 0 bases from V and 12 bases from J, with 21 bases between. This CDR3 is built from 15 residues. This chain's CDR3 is CASSLDIAGVSADTF. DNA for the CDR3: TGCGCCAGCAGCTTGGATATAGCAGGTGTGAGTGCGGACACCTTC. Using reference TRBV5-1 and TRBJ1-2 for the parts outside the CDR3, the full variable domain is KAGVTQTPRYLIKTRGQQVTLSCSPISGHRSVSWYQQTPGQGLQFLFEYFSETQRNKGNFPGRFSGRQFSNSRSEMNVSTLELGDSALYLCASSLDIAGVSADTFGSGTRLTVV.

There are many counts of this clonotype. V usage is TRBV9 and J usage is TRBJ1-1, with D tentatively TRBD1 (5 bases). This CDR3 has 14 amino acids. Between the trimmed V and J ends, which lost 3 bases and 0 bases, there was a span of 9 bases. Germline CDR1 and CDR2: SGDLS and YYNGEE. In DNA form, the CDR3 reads TGTGCCAGCAGCGGGGGACCACTGAACACTGAAGCTTTCTTT. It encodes CASSGGPLNTEAFF.

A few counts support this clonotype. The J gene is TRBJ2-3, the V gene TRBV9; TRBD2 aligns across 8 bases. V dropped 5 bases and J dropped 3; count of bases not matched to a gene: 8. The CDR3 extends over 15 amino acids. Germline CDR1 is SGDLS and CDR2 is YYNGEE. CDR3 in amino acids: CASSWSGSLTDTQYF. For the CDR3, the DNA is TGTGCCAGCAGTTGGAGCGGGAGTTTGACAGATACGCAGTATTTT.

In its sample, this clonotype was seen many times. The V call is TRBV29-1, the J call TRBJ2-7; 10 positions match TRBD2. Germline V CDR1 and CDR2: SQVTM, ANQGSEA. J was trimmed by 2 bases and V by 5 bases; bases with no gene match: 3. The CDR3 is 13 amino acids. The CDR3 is CSVSLAGAYEQYF. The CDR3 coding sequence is TGCAGCGTTTCCCTAGCGGGAGCCTACGAGCAGTACTTC.

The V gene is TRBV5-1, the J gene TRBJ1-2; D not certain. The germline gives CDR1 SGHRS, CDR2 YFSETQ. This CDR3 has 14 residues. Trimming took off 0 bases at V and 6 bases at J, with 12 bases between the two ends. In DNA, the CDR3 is TGCGCCAGCAGCTTGGGGCAGTCATACAATGGCTACACCTTC. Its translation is CASSLGQSYNGYTF.

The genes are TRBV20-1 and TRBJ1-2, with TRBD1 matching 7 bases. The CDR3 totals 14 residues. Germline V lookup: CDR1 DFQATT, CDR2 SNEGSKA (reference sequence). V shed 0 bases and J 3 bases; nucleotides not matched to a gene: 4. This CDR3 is CSARDLGTDYGYTF. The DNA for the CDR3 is TGCAGTGCTAGAGATCTAGGGACAGACTATGGCTACACCTTC.

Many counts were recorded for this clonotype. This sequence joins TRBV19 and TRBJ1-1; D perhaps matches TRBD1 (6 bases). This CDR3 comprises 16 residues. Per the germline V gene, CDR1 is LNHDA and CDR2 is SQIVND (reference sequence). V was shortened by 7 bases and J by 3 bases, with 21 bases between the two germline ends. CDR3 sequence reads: CASNRGGVWRDTEAFF. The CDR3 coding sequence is TGTGCCAGTAACCGAGGGGGGGTGTGGAGGGACACTGAAGCTTTCTTT.

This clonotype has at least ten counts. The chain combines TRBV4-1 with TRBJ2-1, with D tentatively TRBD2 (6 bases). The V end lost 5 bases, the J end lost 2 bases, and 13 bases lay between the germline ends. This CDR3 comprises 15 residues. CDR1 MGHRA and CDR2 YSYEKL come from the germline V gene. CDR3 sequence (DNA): TGCGCCAGCAGCAACCAGGAGCGGGCCTACAATGAGCAGTTCTTC. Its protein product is CASSNQERAYNEQFF.

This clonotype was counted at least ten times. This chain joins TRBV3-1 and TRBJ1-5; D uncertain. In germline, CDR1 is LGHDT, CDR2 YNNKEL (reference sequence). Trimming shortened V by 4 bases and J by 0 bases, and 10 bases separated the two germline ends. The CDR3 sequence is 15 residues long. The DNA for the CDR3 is TGTGCCAGCAGCCCGAACACGCATAGCAATCAGCCCCAGCATTTT. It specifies CASSPNTHSNQPQHF.

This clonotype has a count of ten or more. In DNA, the CDR3 is TGTGCCACCAGTGATGGCGGTATGGGCAATCAGCCCCAGCATTTT. The encoded protein is CATSDGGMGNQPQHF. The V gene is TRBV24-1, the J gene TRBJ1-5; D is uncertain. The CDR3 sequence is 15 residues long. Trimming took 3 bases from V and 2 from J, leaving 10 bases between them. Germline assignment: CDR1 KGHDR and CDR2 SFDVKD.

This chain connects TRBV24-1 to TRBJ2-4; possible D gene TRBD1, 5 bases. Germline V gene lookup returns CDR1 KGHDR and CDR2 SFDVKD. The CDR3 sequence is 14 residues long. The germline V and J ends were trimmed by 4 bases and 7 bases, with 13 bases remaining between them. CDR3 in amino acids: CATSEAGIGNIQYF. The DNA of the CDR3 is TGTGCCACCAGTGAGGCAGGGATTGGGAACATTCAGTACTTC.

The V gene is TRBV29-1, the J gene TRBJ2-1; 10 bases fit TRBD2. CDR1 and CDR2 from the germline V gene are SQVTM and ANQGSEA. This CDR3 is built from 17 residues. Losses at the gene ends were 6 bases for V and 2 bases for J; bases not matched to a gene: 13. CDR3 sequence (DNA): TGCAGCGTAAGGGGTCGGATAGCGGGGGGTCCCTACAATGAGCAGTTCTTC. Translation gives CSVRGRIAGGPYNEQFF.

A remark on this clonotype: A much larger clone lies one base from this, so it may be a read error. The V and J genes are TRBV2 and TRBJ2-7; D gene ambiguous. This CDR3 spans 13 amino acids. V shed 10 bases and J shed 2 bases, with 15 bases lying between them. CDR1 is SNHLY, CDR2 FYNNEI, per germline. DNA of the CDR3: TGTGCCATTTTGCGGTCGAGCCCCTACGAGCAGTACTTC. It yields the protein CAILRSSPYEQYF.

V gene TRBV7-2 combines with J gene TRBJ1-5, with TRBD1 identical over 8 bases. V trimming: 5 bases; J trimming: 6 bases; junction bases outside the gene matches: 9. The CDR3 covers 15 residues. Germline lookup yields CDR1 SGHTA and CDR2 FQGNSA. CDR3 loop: CASSGFGQGGQPQHF. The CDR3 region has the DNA TGTGCCAGCAGCGGATTCGGACAGGGAGGTCAGCCCCAGCATTTT. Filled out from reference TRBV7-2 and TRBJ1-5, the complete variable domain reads GAGVSQSPSNKVTEKGKDVELRCDPISGHTALYWYRQSLGQGLEFLIYFQGNSAPDKSGLPSDRFSAERTGGSVSTLTIQRTQQEDSAVYLCASSGFGQGGQPQHFGDGTRLSIL.

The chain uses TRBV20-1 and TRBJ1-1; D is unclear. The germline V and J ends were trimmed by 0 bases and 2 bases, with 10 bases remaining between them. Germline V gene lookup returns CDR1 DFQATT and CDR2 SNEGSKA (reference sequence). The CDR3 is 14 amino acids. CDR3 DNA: TGCAGTGCTAGAGATGGGCTAGCAAACACTGAAGCTTTCTTT. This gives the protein CSARDGLANTEAFF.

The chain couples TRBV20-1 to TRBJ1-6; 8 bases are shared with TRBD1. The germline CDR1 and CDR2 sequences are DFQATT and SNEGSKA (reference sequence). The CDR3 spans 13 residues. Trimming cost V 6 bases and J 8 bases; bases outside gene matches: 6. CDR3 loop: CSALGTGDSPLHF. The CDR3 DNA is TGCAGTGCCCTGGGGACAGGAGATTCACCCCTCCACTTT.

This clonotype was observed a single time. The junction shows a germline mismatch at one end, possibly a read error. As DNA, the CDR3 is TGTGCCGGCAGCCTTAAAGGGACGGCGGCCCCTGGAAACACCATATATTTT. As protein: CAGSLKGTAAPGNTIYF. The chain has TRBV7-9 and TRBJ1-3; a weak D match, TRBD1 (5 bases). Germline CDR1 is SEHNR and CDR2 is FQNEAQ (reference sequence). The CDR3 is 17 residues long. Full variable domain (outside the CDR3, taken from reference TRBV7-9 and TRBJ1-3): DTGVSQNPRHKITKRGQNVTFRCDPISEHNRLYWYRQTLGQGPEFLTYFQNEAQLEKSRLLSDRFSAERPKGSFSTLEIQRTEQGDSAMYLCAGSLKGTAAPGNTIYFGEGSWLTVV.